This T cell receptor beta chain was captured by sequencing in a study of T cell repertoires in cytomegalovirus infection. Turning to the study itself: Public TCR beta signatures indicated both CMV infection and matching HLA type.

This clonotype was seen a handful of times. Its target is not known. Study-wide results and caveats: Within the response measured ex vivo, HLA-C-restricted CMV-specific TCR beta clonotypes were dominant.

TCRdb re-analysed the reads in MiXCR, keeping a single row per CDR3 protein. The sample has about 770,000 distinct CDR3 sequences, just under 30% seen once. CDR1 is SGHVS, CDR2 FNYEAQ, per germline. V was trimmed by 0 bases and J by 5 bases, leaving 27 bases between them. CDR3 length equals 20 residues. This rearrangement joins TRBV7-6 to TRBJ2-3; D possibly corresponds to TRBD2 (5 bases). This TCR came from a human donor in good health (CMV status not recorded). Some clones in this sample may be carry-over from other donors' samples. The sequenced sample was cultured CD8+ T cells from PBMCs, obtained from culture after CMV antigen stimulation. The DNA for the CDR3 is TGTGCCAGCAGCTTAGCCGGCGGGTTAATGGTTGGTCTCTTGGGAGATACGCAGTATTTT. Amino acids: CASSLAGGLMVGLLGDTQYF.